These 7 T cell receptor beta chains were sequenced from one sample in a study of blood T cell repertoires in COVID-19. Generated by immunoSEQ multiplex PCR, the TCRdb table keeps only in-frame clones and is missing some. The sample yields tens of thousands of clones, roughly 74% seen once. Source material: peripheral blood. All receptors come from a woman older than 75 with acute or convalescent COVID-19.

The chain joins TRBV30 to TRBJ1-5; D is perhaps TRBD1 (5 bases). Germline CDR1 and CDR2: GTSNPN and SVGIG (reference sequence). V lost 0 bases and J lost 6, with 12 bases in between. The CDR3 has 14 residues. The chain's CDR3 is CAWSVAGYGQPQHF. Here the CDR3 DNA reads TGTGCCTGGAGTGTGGCAGGGTATGGTCAGCCCCAGCATTTT.

The chain is built from TRBV11-2 and TRBJ2-7, with TRBD2 identical over 11 bases. J gave up 2 bases and V 8 bases, and 14 bases lay outside the gene matches. The CDR3 is 17 amino acids. CDR1 is SGHAT and CDR2 is FQNNGV in the germline V gene. CDR3 sequence: CASAPGTSGRWTYEQYF. The CDR3 nucleotides are TGTGCCAGCGCCCCCGGGACTAGCGGACGTTGGACCTACGAGCAGTACTTC.

V and J are TRBV7-6 and TRBJ2-7, with 7 bases fitting TRBD1. V dropped 10 bases and J dropped 3; count of bases not matched to a gene: 12. The germline V gene encodes CDR1 SGHVS and CDR2 FNYEAQ. The length of the CDR3 is 14 residues. In DNA, the CDR3 is TGTGCCAAATCTTTCCGGGACAGAGACTACGAGCAGTACTTC. Translating it yields CAKSFRDRDYEQYF.

This chain joins TRBV5-6 and TRBJ2-1, with a tentative D call TRBD1 (5 bases). Trimming removed 1 base from V and 7 bases from J, with 12 bases in between. The germline CDR1 and CDR2 sequences are SGHDT and YYEEEE. The length of the CDR3 is 14 residues. CDR3 in DNA: TGTGCCAGCAGCTTGTATAGGGGAATGAATGAGCAGTTCTTC. Its translation: CASSLYRGMNEQFF.

This clone was recorded many times. The rearrangement uses TRBV7-2 and TRBJ1-2; no firm D call. Germline assignment: CDR1 SGHTA and CDR2 FQGNSA. With 1 base removed from V and 4 bases from J, the gap between germline ends came to 10 bases. The CDR3 runs to 14 residues. DNA for the CDR3: TGTGCCAGCAGCTTAGGTGTTGAGGGCTATGGCTACACCTTC. Translating it yields CASSLGVEGYGYTF.

V and J are TRBV4-3 and TRBJ2-7; 9 bases match TRBD2. Trimming removed 3 bases from V and 4 bases from J; junction bases left unmatched: 7. CDR3 length: 15 amino acids. CDR1 LGHNA and CDR2 YSLEER come from the germline V gene. CDR3 protein: CASSQGTSWDYEQYF. The CDR3 region has the DNA TGCGCCAGCAGCCAGGGGACTAGCTGGGATTACGAGCAGTACTTC.

The V and J genes are TRBV6-2 or TRBV6-3 and TRBJ1-5, with TRBD1 matching 9 bases. CDR1 and CDR2 from the germline V gene are MNHEY and SVGEGT. The CDR3 runs to 16 residues. V shed 2 bases and J 3 bases; nucleotides not matched to a gene: 5. The CDR3 nucleotides are TGTGCCAGCAGTTACGAGACAGGGGGACCCAATCAGCCCCAGCATTTT. Encoded protein: CASSYETGGPNQPQHF.